This T cell receptor (beta chain) was found in a study of memory CD8 T cells in hepatitis C reinfection (dated 2017 in TCRdb). Background on the whole study: Two consecutive HCV infections were spontaneously resolved by three donors, whereas a primary infection was cleared by two donors who then became chronically infected after reinfection. A case counted as HCV reinfection when an HCV RNA test came back positive after two negative tests taken at least 60 days apart. Pre-reinfection samples were collected between 55 and 20 weeks before reinfection was detected. In about five donors, the study followed the TCR beta repertoire of virus-specific CD8 T cells over time through an HCV reinfection episode. Between about 2009 and 2013, about 5 reinfection cases with stored pre-reinfection samples were identified. In the reinfection study, participants who had resolved a prior HCV infection were followed every 3 months. Study-wide conclusions, independent of this receptor: Because only 4 to 6 donors were included, definitive conclusions about public clonotypes linked to secondary clearance were beyond the reach of the study.

The time point label for this specimen denotes: pre-reinfection, 55 to 20 weeks before reinfection detection. Sorted cells were sequenced directly ex vivo, with no in vitro expansion before TCR sequencing. The donors were people who inject drugs and were enrolled in the Montreal Acute Hepatitis C Cohort Study (HEPCO) in Canada. Total naive CD8 T cells, sorted as viable CD3+ CD8+ CD45RO-, came from a couple of donors at all three reinfection time points as controls. Before sorting, cryopreserved peripheral blood mononuclear cells were thawed and used as the source for purifying CD8 T cells. CD8 T cells were enriched by negative selection with the MACS CD8+ T cell Isolation Kit. Cells were sorted on a BD FACSAria II sorter using FACSDiva software, and FlowJo was used for data analysis. As concerns this clone: There is no known antigen for this receptor. It has no much larger one-base neighbor in the sample; base qualities were not kept.

The library came from the immunoSEQ multiplex PCR assay. Genomic DNA was pulled from the sorted cells, and the automated high-throughput method of Adaptive Biotechnologies was used to sequence the TCR beta V, D and J regions. CDR3 regions were amplified with a two-step, bias-controlled multiplex PCR. Amplified TCR beta libraries were sequenced on an Illumina instrument. The authors' analysis ran thus. Demultiplexed reads were processed to reduce amplification and sequencing bias, and CDR3 sequences were assigned to gene families using the IMGT database. ImmunoSEQ software version 2.0 was used to analyze repertoire data. Out-of-frame sequences and sequences with stop codons in the CDR3 were removed from clonotype lists. Any clonotype with a frequency under 0.01% was left out, since that frequency corresponded to less than one cell. Richness was computed as observed richness divided by input cell number, and evenness as Shannon entropy divided by log observed richness. To measure repertoire diversity and how similar the repertoire was between time points, Simpson diversity and Morisita-Horn overlap indices were applied. Clonotypes were sorted into dominant (>1%), sub-dominant (0.5-0.99%), low abundance (0.1-0.49%) or lowest abundance (<0.1%) groups. A germline index was calculated as total CDR3 length minus total nucleotide additions, divided by total CDR3 length. As stored in TCRdb, this immuneACCESS dataset retains in-frame rearrangements with V and J assigned. A fraction of the clones does not appear; measured against another copy, unresolved V genes explain less than half of the discrepancy, and the remainder lacks a known reason. The DNA gave D and trimming, while V, J and clone size come from that table. The sample profile shows about 50,000 clones; nearly 90% of them were found once. The ten biggest clones cover less than 1.2% of the sample.

Counted from cysteine to phenylalanine, this CDR3 has 15 amino acids. The read is trimmed to its CDR3 DNA, 45 bases read in frame from base 1. V loses 7 bases, J loses 5 bases, and the germline ends lie 22 bases apart. Sequences SQVTM (CDR1) and ANQGSEA (CDR2) are obtained from the germline V gene. The sequence came from a man between 18 and 29 years old with hepatitis C virus infection. The rearrangement combines TRBV29-1 with TRBJ2-3; there is no confident call for the D gene. Sequencing input: naive CD8+ T cells sorted from blood. The cell subset or site label for this specimen denotes: total naive CD8+CD45RO- T cells. The DNA sequence reads TGCAGCGCTGGCGCCCACGGTACTAAAGTAGATACGCAGTATTTT. It specifies CSAGAHGTKVDTQYF.